This TCR beta chain was retrieved from a study of monozygotic twins with inflammatory bowel disease. The germline V gene encodes CDR1 LNHNV and CDR2 YYDKDF (reference sequence). CDR3 length: 13 residues. TCRdb derives one entry per CDR3 protein from the 5' RACE reads, leaving out DNA. The sample holds over 110,000 distinct CDR3 sequences. What was sequenced was blood. This TCR was recovered from a human donor with ulcerative colitis or Crohn's disease, or a healthy co-twin of an affected twin (not recorded which). This rearrangement joins TRBV15 to TRBJ1-1. The CDR3 is CATSRQMNTEAFF.